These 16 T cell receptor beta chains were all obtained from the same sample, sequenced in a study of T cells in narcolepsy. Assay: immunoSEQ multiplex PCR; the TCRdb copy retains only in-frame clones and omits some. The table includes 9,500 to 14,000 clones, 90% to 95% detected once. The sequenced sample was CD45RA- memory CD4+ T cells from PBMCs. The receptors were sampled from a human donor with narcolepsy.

CDR3 residues: CASSLGRVTDTQYF. The CDR3 DNA reads TGTGCCAGCAGCTTAGGAAGGGTTACTGATACGCAGTATTTT. The chain is built from TRBV11-3 and TRBJ2-3; D unresolved. Per germline, CDR1 SGHNT and CDR2 YENEEA. CDR3 length: 14 amino acids. The ends were cut back, 1 base at V and 6 bases at J, with 11 bases in the middle.

This chain's CDR3 is CVTGLKRDTQYF. The CDR3 DNA sequence: TGCGTGACCGGTCTGAAACGAGATACGCAGTATTTT. This chain uses TRBV23-1 with TRBJ2-3; D not certain. TRBV23-1 is filed as an ORF, its function uncertain. The CDR3 contains 12 residues.

CDR3 protein: CASSLAATGNQPQHF. The CDR3 bases are TGTGCCAGCAGCTTGGCTGCGACAGGGAACCAGCCCCAGCATTTT. V usage is TRBV5-8 and J usage is TRBJ1-5; 7 nucleotides align to TRBD1. Trimming at V came to 0 bases and at J to 7 bases, leaving 7 bases not matched to a gene. Per the germline V gene, CDR1 is SGHTS and CDR2 is YDEGEE. CDR3 size: 15 residues. Variable domain in full (rest from reference TRBV5-8 and TRBJ1-5): EAGVTQSPTHLIKTRGQQATLRCSPISGHTSVYWYQQALGLGLQFLLWYDEGEERNRGNFPPRFSGRQFPNYSSELNVNALELEDSALYLCASSLAATGNQPQHFGDGTRLSIL.

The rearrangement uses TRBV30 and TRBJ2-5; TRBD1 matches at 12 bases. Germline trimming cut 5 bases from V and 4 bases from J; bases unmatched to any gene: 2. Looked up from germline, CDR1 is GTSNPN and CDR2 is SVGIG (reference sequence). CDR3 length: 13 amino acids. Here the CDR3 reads CAWRDRGPETQYF. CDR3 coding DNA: TGTGCCTGGCGGGACAGGGGGCCAGAGACCCAGTACTTC. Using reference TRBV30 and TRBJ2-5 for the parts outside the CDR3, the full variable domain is SQTIHQWPATLVQPVGSPLSLECTVEGTSNPNLYWYRQAAGRGLQLLFYSVGIGQISSEVPQNLSASRPQDRQFILSSKKLLLSDSGFYLCAWRDRGPETQYFGPGTRLLVL.

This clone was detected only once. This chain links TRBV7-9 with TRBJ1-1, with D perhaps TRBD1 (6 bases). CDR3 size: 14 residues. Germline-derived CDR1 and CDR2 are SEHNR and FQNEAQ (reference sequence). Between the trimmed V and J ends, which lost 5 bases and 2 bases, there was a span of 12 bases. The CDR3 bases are TGTGCCAGCAGCCGAACGGACAGCAACACTGAAGCTTTCTTT. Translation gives CASSRTDSNTEAFF.

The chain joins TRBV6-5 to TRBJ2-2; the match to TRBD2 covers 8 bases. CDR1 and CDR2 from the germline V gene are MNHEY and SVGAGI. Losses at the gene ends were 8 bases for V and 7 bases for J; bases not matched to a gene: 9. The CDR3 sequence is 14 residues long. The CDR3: CASSTGGPVGELFF. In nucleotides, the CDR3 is TGTGCCAGCTCAACGGGAGGGCCGGTCGGGGAGCTGTTTTTT.

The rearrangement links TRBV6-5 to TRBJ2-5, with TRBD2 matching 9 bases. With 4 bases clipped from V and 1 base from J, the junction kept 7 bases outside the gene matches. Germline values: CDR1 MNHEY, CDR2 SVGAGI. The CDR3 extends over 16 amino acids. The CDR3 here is CASSLETSGSQETQYF. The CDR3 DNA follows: TGTGCCAGCAGTTTGGAGACTAGCGGCTCCCAAGAGACCCAGTACTTC.

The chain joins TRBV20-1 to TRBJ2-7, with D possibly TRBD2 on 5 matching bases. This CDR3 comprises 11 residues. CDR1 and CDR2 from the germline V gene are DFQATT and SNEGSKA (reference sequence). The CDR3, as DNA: TGCGCGGTGGGGAGTATCTACGAGCAGTACTTC. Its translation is CAVGSIYEQYF.

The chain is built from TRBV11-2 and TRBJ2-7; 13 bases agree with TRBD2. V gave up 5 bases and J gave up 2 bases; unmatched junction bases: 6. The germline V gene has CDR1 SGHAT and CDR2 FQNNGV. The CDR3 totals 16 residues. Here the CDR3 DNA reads TGTGCCAGCAGCCCATGGGGGACTAGCGGGGCCTACGAGCAGTACTTC. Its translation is CASSPWGTSGAYEQYF.

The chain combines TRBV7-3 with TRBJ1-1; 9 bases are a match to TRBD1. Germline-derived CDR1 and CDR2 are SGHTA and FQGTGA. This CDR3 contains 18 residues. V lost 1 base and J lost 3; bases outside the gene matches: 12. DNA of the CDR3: TGTGCCAGCAGCTTAAGGGGTGGGACAGGGTGGTTAGACACTGAAGCTTTCTTT. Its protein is CASSLRGGTGWLDTEAFF.

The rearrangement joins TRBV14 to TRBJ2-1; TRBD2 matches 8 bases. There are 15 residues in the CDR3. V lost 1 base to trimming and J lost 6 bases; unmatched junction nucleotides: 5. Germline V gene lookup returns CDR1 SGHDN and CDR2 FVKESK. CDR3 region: CASSQGSGGRNEQFF. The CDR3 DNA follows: TGTGCCAGCAGCCAAGGGTCGGGAGGGCGCAATGAGCAGTTCTTC.

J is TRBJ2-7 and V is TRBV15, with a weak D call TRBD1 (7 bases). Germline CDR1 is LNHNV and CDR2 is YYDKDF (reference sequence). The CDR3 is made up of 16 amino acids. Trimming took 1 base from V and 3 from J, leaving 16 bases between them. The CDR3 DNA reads TGTGCCACCAGCAGAGGGAGGGGACGACAGGGCTACGAGCAGTACTTC. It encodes CATSRGRGRQGYEQYF. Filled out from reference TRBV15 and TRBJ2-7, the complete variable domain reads DAMVIQNPRYQVTQFGKPVTLSCSQTLNHNVMYWYQQKSSQAPKLLFHYYDKDFNNEADTPDNFQSRRPNTSFCFLDIRSPGLGDTAMYLCATSRGRGRQGYEQYFGPGTRLTVT.

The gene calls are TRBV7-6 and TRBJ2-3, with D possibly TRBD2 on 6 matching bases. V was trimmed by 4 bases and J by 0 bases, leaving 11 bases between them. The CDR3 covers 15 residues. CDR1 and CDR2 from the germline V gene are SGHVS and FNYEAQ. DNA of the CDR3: TGTGCCAGCAGCTCTCGACTAGATAGCACAGATACGCAGTATTTT. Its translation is CASSSRLDSTDTQYF.

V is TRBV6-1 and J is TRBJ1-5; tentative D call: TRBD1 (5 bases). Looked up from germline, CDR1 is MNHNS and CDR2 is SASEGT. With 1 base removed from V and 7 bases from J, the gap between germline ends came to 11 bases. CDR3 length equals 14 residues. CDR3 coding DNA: TGTGCCAGCAGTGAAGGTCCAGGGCAACAGCCCCAGCATTTT. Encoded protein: CASSEGPGQQPQHF.

CDR3 in amino acids: CASSIGTSGHATYEQYF. CDR3 bases: TGTGCCAGTAGTATCGGGACTTCGGGACACGCAACCTACGAGCAGTACTTC. The chain joins TRBV19 to TRBJ2-5; D is perhaps TRBD1 or TRBD2 (6 bases each). The end of the DNA fits TRBJ2-7 better, so the J call may be wrong. The V gene's germline CDR1 is LNHDA and CDR2 SQIVND (reference sequence). This CDR3 has 17 amino acids.

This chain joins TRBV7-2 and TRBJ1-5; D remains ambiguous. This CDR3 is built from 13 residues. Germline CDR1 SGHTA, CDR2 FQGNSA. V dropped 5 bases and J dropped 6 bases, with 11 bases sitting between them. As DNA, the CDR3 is TGTGCCAGCAGCCTTGACCCGGGTCAGCCCCAGCATTTT. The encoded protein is CASSLDPGQPQHF.